Following are 20 T cell receptor beta chains from one sample sequenced in a study of T-cell reconstitution after alpha-beta-depleted transplantation in children. Researchers prepared the TCRbeta library using unique molecular identifiers, the study reports. TCRdb recomputed calls from the PCR reads with MiXCR, one row per CDR3 protein. The table has 200,000 to 300,000 distinct CDR3 sequences, about 25% seen once. The specimen comprised PBMCs, sampled before TCRalphabeta/CD19-depleted stem cell transplant. These receptors were obtained from a girl aged 2 to 10 with Fanconi anemia, due to receive a stem cell transplant.

The rearrangement links TRBV10-1 to TRBJ2-7, with a weak D call TRBD1 (5 bases). The CDR3 sequence is 12 residues long. CDR1 is WNHNN and CDR2 is SYGVQD in the germline V gene (reference sequence). Between the trimmed V and J ends, which lost 0 bases and 7 bases, there was a span of 7 bases. The DNA for the CDR3 is TGCGCCAGCAGTGAGTCTAACAGGGAGCAGTACTTC. Its translation is CASSESNREQYF.

There are a few counts of this clonotype. The CDR3 loop reads CASSLSGLRQETQYF. The CDR3 DNA is TGTGCCAGCAGCTTATCCGGACTACGCCAAGAGACCCAGTACTTC. This chain uses TRBV7-3 with TRBJ2-5, with D maybe TRBD2 (6 bases). V lost 2 bases to trimming and J lost 1 base, with 11 bases between them. The CDR3 extends over 15 amino acids. The germline V gene encodes CDR1 SGHTA and CDR2 FQGTGA. The variable domain in full, with the rest retrieved from reference TRBV7-3 and TRBJ2-5, is GAGVSQTPSNKVTEKGKYVELRCDPISGHTALYWYRQSLGQGPEFLIYFQGTGAADDSGLPNDRFFAVRPEGSVSTLKIQRTERGDSAVYLCASSLSGLRQETQYFGPGTRLLVL.

This clonotype has only a few counts. V is TRBV7-3 and J is TRBJ2-1; D possibly corresponds to TRBD2 (5 bases). V was clipped by 5 bases and J by 2 bases, with 10 bases between them. The CDR3 has 14 residues. CDR1 and CDR2 (germline): SGHTA, FQGTGA. The chain's CDR3 is CASSTPGTYNEQFF. The CDR3, as DNA: TGTGCCAGCAGCACCCCGGGAACCTACAATGAGCAGTTCTTC.

This clonotype was seen at least ten times. The V call is TRBV7-3, the J call TRBJ2-5; D is unresolved. This CDR3 contains 12 residues. Trimming took off 0 bases at V and 5 bases at J, with 4 bases between the two ends. Per the germline V gene, CDR1 is SGHTA and CDR2 is FQGTGA. The CDR3 DNA reads TGTGCCAGCAGCTTAACGCGGGAGACCCAGTACTTC. It yields the protein CASSLTRETQYF.

This clonotype has at least ten counts. The chain combines TRBV25-1 with TRBJ2-1; 7 bases agree with TRBD1. Germline lookup yields CDR1 MGHDK and CDR2 SYGVNS. The CDR3 consists of 14 residues. Trimming removed 3 bases from V and 6 bases from J; junction bases left unmatched: 5. The CDR3 here is CASSDDRAGNEQFF. Here the CDR3 DNA reads TGTGCCAGCAGTGATGACAGGGCTGGCAATGAGCAGTTCTTC.

This clonotype was observed at least ten times. The gene calls are TRBV20-1 and TRBJ2-3; TRBD2 agrees at 7 bases. With V trimmed by 0 bases and J by 4 bases, 4 bases remained unmatched. The CDR3 covers 14 residues. Germline values: CDR1 DFQATT, CDR2 SNEGSKA (reference sequence). The CDR3 DNA follows: TGCAGTGCTAGAGACTCTAGCGGTCCAGATACGCAGTATTTT. Protein product: CSARDSSGPDTQYF.

This clonotype showed up many times. The chain couples TRBV10-3 to TRBJ2-7; D not certain. The CDR3 length is 14 residues. CDR1 and CDR2 from the germline V gene are ENHRY and SYGVKD. V was pared by 7 bases and J by 4 bases, with 17 bases between. CDR3 residues: CAITQYPGAYEQYF. DNA for the CDR3: TGTGCCATCACCCAATATCCAGGTGCTTACGAGCAGTACTTC.

The CDR3 protein is CASSLAGGSIPGELFF. In DNA form, the CDR3 reads TGTGCCAGCAGCCTAGCGGGAGGGTCTATCCCCGGGGAGCTGTTTTTT. The rearrangement links TRBV7-3 to TRBJ2-2; 12 bases are shared with TRBD2. The CDR3 sequence is 16 residues long. The V gene end was trimmed by 5 bases and the J gene end by 6 bases; junction bases not matched to a gene: 7. Per germline, CDR1 SGHTA and CDR2 FQGTGA.

The chain couples TRBV23-1 to TRBJ2-3; D gene ambiguous. TRBV23-1 is classed as an ORF, of uncertain function. The length of the CDR3 is 14 residues. V was trimmed by 5 bases and J by 2 bases, leaving 11 bases between them. The CDR3 region is CASSDWVNTDTQYF. The CDR3 DNA follows: TGCGCCAGCAGTGATTGGGTAAACACAGATACGCAGTATTTT.

This clonotype showed up just once. The CDR3 spells CASSEDRLAGHTYEQYF. The CDR3 DNA is TGTGCCAGCAGTGAAGACCGACTAGCGGGGCATACCTACGAGCAGTACTTC. The V and J genes are TRBV25-1 and TRBJ2-7; 11 nucleotides agree with TRBD2. This CDR3 is 17 amino acids long. Per germline, CDR1 MGHDK and CDR2 SYGVNS. J was trimmed by 2 bases and V by 2 bases; bases with no gene match: 8.

At least ten counts were recorded for this clonotype. The chain carries TRBV29-1 and TRBJ2-7; weak D call: TRBD2 (5 bases). The ends were cut back, 6 bases at V and 6 bases at J, with 18 bases in the middle. This CDR3 region has 13 residues. Germline V gene lookup returns CDR1 SQVTM and CDR2 ANQGSEA. CDR3 sequence: CSVRLRDKTEQYF. The DNA for the CDR3 is TGCAGCGTCCGACTAAGGGATAAAACCGAGCAGTACTTC.

This clonotype was recorded many times. This chain joins TRBV20-1 and TRBJ1-5; no definite D call. The CDR3 covers 16 residues. CDR1 DFQATT and CDR2 SNEGSKA come from the germline V gene (reference sequence). Trimming removed 3 bases at V and 7 bases at J, with 22 bases between. Here the CDR3 reads CSASSALGALEQPQHF. DNA of the CDR3: TGCAGTGCTAGTTCAGCCCTAGGCGCCCTGGAGCAGCCCCAGCATTTT.

J is TRBJ2-7 and V is TRBV23-1; possible D gene TRBD2, 8 bases. TRBV23-1 is identified as an open reading frame with a role that is uncertain. V shed 0 bases and J shed 2 bases, with 20 bases lying between them. This CDR3 has 18 residues. The CDR3 loop is CASSQSGGGRFLTYEQYF. The CDR3 DNA is TGCGCCAGCAGTCAATCAGGGGGCGGGAGGTTCCTCACCTACGAGCAGTACTTC.

The rearrangement uses TRBV20-1 and TRBJ2-7; a weak D match, TRBD2 (7 bases). The CDR3 spans 14 residues. The germline gives CDR1 DFQATT, CDR2 SNEGSKA (reference sequence). The V and J ends lost 3 bases and 3 bases respectively, with 15 bases between them. This CDR3 reads CSARLGGGSYEQYF. CDR3 DNA sequence: TGCAGTGCTAGGCTGGGGGGGGGCAGCTACGAGCAGTACTTC.

CDR3 nucleotides: TGCAGCGTTGAGTATGGAACTGGAAACACCATATATTTT. This codes for CSVEYGTGNTIYF. V usage is TRBV29-1 and J usage is TRBJ1-3; no clear D. Germline V gives CDR1 SQVTM, CDR2 ANQGSEA. This CDR3 has 13 residues. V was cut by 3 bases and J by 2 bases, with 8 bases left in between.

This clonotype was seen only a few times. This chain connects TRBV7-2 to TRBJ2-7, with 7 bases lining up with TRBD1. Trimming at V came to 5 bases and at J to 4 bases, leaving 5 bases not matched to a gene. Per the germline V gene, CDR1 is SGHTA and CDR2 is FQGNSA. The CDR3 consists of 13 residues. Here the CDR3 DNA reads TGTGCCAGCAGCATCGACAGGGCGTACGAGCAGTACTTC. It yields the protein CASSIDRAYEQYF.

This clonotype was detected many times. The gene calls are TRBV2 and TRBJ2-7, with D tentatively TRBD1 or TRBD2 (6 bases each). V lost 4 bases to trimming and J lost 3 bases, with 13 bases between them. CDR3 length: 14 amino acids. Germline-derived CDR1 and CDR2 are SNHLY and FYNNEI. The CDR3 loop reads CASSVFGGDYEQYF. The CDR3 DNA reads as TGTGCCAGCAGTGTCTTCGGGGGCGACTACGAGCAGTACTTC.

This clonotype was seen only a few times. This chain's CDR3 is CSASMTSGGGNEQFF. CDR3 DNA sequence: TGCAGTGCTAGCATGACTAGCGGGGGAGGGAATGAGCAGTTCTTC. The chain couples TRBV20-1 to TRBJ2-1; 12 positions agree with TRBD2. V shed 3 bases and J 7 bases; nucleotides not matched to a gene: 7. Germline values: CDR1 DFQATT, CDR2 SNEGSKA (reference sequence). The CDR3 has 15 residues.

This clonotype was picked up many times. The rearrangement uses TRBV4-2 and TRBJ2-3, with TRBD2 matching 14 bases. V lost 8 bases, J lost 3 bases, and 7 bases stayed unmatched. Looked up from germline, CDR1 is LGHNA and CDR2 is YNFKEQ. The CDR3 has 16 amino acids. This CDR3 reads CASRRLAGGLTDTQYF. In DNA form, the CDR3 reads TGTGCCAGCCGCAGACTAGCGGGGGGGTTGACAGATACGCAGTATTTT.

The rearrangement joins TRBV7-8 to TRBJ1-2, with 7 bases matching TRBD1. The CDR3 spans 15 residues. Germline V gene sequence: CDR1 SGHVS, CDR2 FQNEAQ. V gave up 3 bases and J gave up 4 bases; unmatched junction bases: 8. The CDR3 protein is CASSFWGRDSYGYTF. In DNA, the CDR3 is TGTGCCAGCAGCTTCTGGGGGAGGGACAGCTATGGCTACACCTTC.